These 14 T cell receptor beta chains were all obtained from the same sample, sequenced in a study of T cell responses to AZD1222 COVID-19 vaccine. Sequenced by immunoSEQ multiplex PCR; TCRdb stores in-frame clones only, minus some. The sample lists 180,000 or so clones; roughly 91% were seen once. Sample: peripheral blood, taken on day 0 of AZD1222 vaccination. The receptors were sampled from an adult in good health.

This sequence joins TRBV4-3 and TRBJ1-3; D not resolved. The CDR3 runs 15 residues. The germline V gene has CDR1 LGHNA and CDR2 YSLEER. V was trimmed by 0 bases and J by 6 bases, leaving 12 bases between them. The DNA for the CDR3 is TGCGCCAGCAGCCAAGATCCCCGGACCGTAAACACCATATATTTT. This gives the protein CASSQDPRTVNTIYF.

CDR3 sequence: CASSQEKVSNTEAFF. Here the CDR3 DNA reads TGTGCCAGCAGCCAAGAGAAGGTATCGAACACTGAAGCTTTCTTT. The chain combines TRBV3-1 (or the pseudogene TRBV3-2) with TRBJ1-1; D is ambiguous. CDR1 is LGHDT, CDR2 YNNKEL, per germline (reference sequence). Trimming stripped 0 bases from V and 1 base from J, with 9 bases between. The CDR3 length is 15 residues.

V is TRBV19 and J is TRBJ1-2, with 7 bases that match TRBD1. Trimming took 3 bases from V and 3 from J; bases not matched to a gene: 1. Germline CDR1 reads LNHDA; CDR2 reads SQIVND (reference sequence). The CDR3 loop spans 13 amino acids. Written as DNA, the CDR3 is TGTGCCAGTAGTATGGGACAGCACTATGGCTACACCTTC. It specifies CASSMGQHYGYTF.

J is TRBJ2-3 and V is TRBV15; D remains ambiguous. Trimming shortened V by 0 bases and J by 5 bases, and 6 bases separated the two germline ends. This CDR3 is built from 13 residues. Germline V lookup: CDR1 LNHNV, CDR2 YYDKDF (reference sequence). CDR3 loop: CATSRDTEDTQYF. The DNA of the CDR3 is TGTGCCACCAGCAGAGATACTGAAGATACGCAGTATTTT.

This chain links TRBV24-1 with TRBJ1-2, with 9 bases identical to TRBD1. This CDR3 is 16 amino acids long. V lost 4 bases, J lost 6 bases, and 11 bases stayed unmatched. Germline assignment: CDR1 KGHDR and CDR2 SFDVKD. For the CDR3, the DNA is TGTGCCACCAGTGACCATCCCGGGACAGGGTTGGATGGCTACACCTTC. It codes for CATSDHPGTGLDGYTF.

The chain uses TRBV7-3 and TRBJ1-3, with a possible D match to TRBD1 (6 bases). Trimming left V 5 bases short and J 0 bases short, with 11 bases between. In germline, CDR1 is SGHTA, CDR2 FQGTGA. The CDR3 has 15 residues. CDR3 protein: CASSTGGSSGNTIYF. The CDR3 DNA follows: TGTGCCAGCAGCACCGGGGGCTCCTCTGGAAACACCATATATTTT.

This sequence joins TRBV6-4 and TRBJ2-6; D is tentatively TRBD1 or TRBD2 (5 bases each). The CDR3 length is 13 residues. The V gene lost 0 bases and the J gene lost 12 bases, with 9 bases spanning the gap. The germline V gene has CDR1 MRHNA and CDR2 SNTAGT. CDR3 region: CASSDSGGSVLTF. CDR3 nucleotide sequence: TGTGCCAGCAGTGACTCTGGGGGATCCGTCCTGACTTTC.

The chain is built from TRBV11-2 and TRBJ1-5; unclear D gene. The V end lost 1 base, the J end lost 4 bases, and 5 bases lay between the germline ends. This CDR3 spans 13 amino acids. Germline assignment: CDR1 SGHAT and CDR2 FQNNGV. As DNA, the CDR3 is TGTGCCAGCAGCTTAGCGACGAATCAGCCCCAGCATTTT. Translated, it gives CASSLATNQPQHF.

The CDR3 region is CASSRDSYYGYTF. The CDR3 nucleotides read TGTGCCAGTTCCCGCGACAGCTACTATGGCTACACCTTC. V is TRBV12-3 or TRBV12-4 and J is TRBJ1-2; possibly TRBD1 for D (5 bases). The CDR3 runs to 13 residues. V lost 9 bases, J lost 3 bases, and 14 bases lay in between.

The CDR3 DNA sequence: TGTGCCAGCAGTTTTTCGGGCAGCGATAATTCACCCCTCCACTTT. This sequence encodes CASSFSGSDNSPLHF. The chain carries TRBV27 and TRBJ1-6; D unresolved. The CDR3 sequence is 15 residues long. CDR1 is MNHEY, CDR2 SMNVEV, per germline (reference sequence). Trimming left V 3 bases short and J 5 bases short, with 11 bases between.

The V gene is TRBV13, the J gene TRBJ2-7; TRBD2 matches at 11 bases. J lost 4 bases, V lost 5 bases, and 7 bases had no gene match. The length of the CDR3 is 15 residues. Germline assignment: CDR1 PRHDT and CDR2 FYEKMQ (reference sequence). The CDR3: CASSQGLAASYEQYF. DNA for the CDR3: TGTGCCAGCAGCCAGGGACTAGCGGCTTCTTACGAGCAGTACTTC.

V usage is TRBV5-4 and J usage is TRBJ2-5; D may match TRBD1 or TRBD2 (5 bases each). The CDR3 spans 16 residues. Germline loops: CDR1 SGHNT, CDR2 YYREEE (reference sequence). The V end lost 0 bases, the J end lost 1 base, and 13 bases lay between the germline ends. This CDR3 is CASSLAGKRAQETQYF. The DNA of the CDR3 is TGTGCCAGCAGCTTGGCAGGGAAGAGGGCCCAAGAGACCCAGTACTTC.

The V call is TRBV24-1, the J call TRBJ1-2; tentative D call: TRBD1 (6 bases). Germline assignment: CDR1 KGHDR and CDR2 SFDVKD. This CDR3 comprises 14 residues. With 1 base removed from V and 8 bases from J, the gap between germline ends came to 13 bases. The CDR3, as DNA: TGTGCCACCAGTGATTTAGAGCCCGGGGGCGGCTACACCTTC. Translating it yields CATSDLEPGGGYTF.

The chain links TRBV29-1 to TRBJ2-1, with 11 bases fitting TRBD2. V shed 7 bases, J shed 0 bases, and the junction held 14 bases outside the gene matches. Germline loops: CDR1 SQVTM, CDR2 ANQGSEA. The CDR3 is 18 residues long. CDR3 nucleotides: TGCAGCGCCAGGGGGTCTCCGGGACTAGCGGTCTCCTACAATGAGCAGTTCTTC. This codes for CSARGSPGLAVSYNEQFF.